One sample yielded the 6 T cell receptor beta chains listed below, sequenced in a study of monozygotic twins with inflammatory bowel disease. TCRdb reanalyzed the 5' RACE reads, giving one entry per CDR3 protein sequence and no DNA. The table for this sample gives approximately 150,000 distinct CDR3 sequences. The sequencing sample was made of blood. These receptors were collected from a human donor with ulcerative colitis or Crohn's disease, or a healthy co-twin of an affected twin (not recorded which).

J is TRBJ1-5 and V is TRBV28; absent DNA, TCRdb's TRBD1 call cannot be checked. From germline, CDR1 is MDHEN and CDR2 SYDVKM. CDR3 size: 14 residues. CDR3 residues: CASSFDRGQQPQHF.

V gene TRBV7-3 combines with J gene TRBJ2-1; the TCRdb call, TRBD2, lacks DNA for checking. Germline loops: CDR1 SGHTA, CDR2 FQGTGA. There are 13 residues in the CDR3. CDR3 in amino acids: CASSSPSGGPQFF.

V usage is TRBV5-1 and J usage is TRBJ2-3; the TCRdb D gene call, TRBD2, has no DNA to confirm it. The length of the CDR3 is 16 residues. Germline loops: CDR1 SGHRS, CDR2 YFSETQ. CDR3 in amino acids: CASSFPAGGRTDTQYF.

This chain connects TRBV19 to TRBJ2-1; TCRdb indicates TRBD1, and absent DNA this call remains unverified. CDR3 length equals 15 residues. Germline-derived CDR1 and CDR2 are LNHDA and SQIVND (reference sequence). CDR3 protein: CASSLGLGWGNEQFF. Full variable domain (remainder filled in from reference TRBV19 and TRBJ2-1): DGGITQSPKYLFRKEGQNVTLSCEQNLNHDAMYWYRQDPGQGLRLIYYSQIVNDFQKGDIAEGYSVSREKKESFPLTVTSAQKNPTAFYLCASSLGLGWGNEQFFGPGTRLTVL.

The rearrangement joins TRBV13 to TRBJ2-3; TCRdb's D call, TRBD1, is unchecked because there is no DNA. In germline, CDR1 is PRHDT, CDR2 FYEKMQ (reference sequence). The CDR3 totals 16 residues. CDR3 protein: CASSLGTGTGRDTQYF.

The CDR3 loop reads CASRSGGNTIYF. The chain employs TRBV6-1 and TRBJ1-3. The CDR3 runs 12 residues. From germline, CDR1 is MNHNS and CDR2 SASEGT.